This T cell receptor beta chain was captured by sequencing in a study of blood T cell repertoires in COVID-19. Only in-frame clones appear in the TCRdb table, and some are missing; sequencing was by immunoSEQ multiplex PCR. The sample carries roughly 120,000 clones, 85% to 90% recorded once. The sequence was obtained from a man between 65 and 80 years old who had recovered from COVID-19. The specimen was peripheral blood.

CDR3 protein: CSASRQANTEAFF. CDR3 nucleotide sequence: TGCAGTGCTAGTCGGCAGGCAAACACTGAAGCTTTCTTT. The V gene is TRBV20-1, the J gene TRBJ1-1; D gene uncertain. V was cut by 3 bases and J by 2 bases, with 10 bases left in between. This CDR3 is built from 13 residues. Germline CDR1 is DFQATT and CDR2 is SNEGSKA (reference sequence).